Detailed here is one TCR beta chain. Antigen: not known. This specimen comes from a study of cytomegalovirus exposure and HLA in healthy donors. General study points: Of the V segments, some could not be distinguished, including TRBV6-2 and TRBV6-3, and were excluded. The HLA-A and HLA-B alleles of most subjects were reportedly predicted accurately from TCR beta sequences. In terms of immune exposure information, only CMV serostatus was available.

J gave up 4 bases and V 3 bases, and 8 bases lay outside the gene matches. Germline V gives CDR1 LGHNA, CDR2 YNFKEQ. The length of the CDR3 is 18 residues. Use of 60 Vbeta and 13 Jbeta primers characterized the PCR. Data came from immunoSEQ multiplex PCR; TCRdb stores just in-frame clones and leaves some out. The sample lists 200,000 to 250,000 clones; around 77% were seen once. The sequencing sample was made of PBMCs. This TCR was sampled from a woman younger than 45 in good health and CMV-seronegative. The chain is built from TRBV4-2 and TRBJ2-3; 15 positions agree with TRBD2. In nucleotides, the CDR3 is TGTGCCAGCAGCCACAAACCCAGGACTAGCGGGGGGGCAGATACGCAGTATTTT. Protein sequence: CASSHKPRTSGGADTQYF.